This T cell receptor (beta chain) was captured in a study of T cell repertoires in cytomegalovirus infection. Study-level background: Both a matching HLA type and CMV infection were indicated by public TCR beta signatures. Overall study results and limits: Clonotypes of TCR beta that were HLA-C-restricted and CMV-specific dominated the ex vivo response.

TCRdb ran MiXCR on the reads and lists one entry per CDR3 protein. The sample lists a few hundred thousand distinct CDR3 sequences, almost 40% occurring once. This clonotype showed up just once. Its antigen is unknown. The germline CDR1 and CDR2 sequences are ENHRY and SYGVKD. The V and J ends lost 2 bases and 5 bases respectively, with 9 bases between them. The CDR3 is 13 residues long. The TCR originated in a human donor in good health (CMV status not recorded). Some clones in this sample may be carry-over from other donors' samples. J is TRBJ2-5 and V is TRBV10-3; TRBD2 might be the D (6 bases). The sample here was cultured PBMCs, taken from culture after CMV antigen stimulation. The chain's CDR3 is CAISERGSETQYF. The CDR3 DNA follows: TGTGCCATCAGTGAGCGGGGGAGTGAGACCCAGTACTTC.